What follows are 11 T cell receptor beta chains derived from one specimen sequenced in a study of T-cell reconstitution after alpha-beta-depleted transplantation in children. Unique molecular identifiers were built into the TCRbeta library. One entry per CDR3 protein, called by TCRdb with MiXCR from the PCR reads. The data show hundreds of thousands of distinct CDR3 sequences, about 10% seen once. The material sequenced was PBMCs, taken before TCRalphabeta/CD19-depleted stem cell transplant. The receptor set was obtained from a child aged 2 to 10 with inherited bone marrow failure, due to receive a stem cell transplant.

This clonotype was counted at least ten times. The chain has TRBV30 and TRBJ1-1; D is unresolved. V shed 3 bases and J shed 2 bases, with 13 bases lying between them. The CDR3 consists of 14 residues. The germline gives CDR1 GTSNPN, CDR2 SVGIG (reference sequence). The CDR3 loop is CAWSAGFVNTEAFF. The CDR3 bases are TGTGCCTGGAGCGCCGGGTTCGTTAACACTGAAGCTTTCTTT.

The rearrangement links TRBV7-6 to TRBJ2-7; no clear D. CDR3 length equals 13 residues. The germline V gene encodes CDR1 SGHVS and CDR2 FNYEAQ. V dropped 5 bases and J dropped 7 bases, with 15 bases sitting between them. The chain's CDR3 is CASSPSSIVEQYF. CDR3 in DNA: TGTGCCAGCAGCCCCTCGAGCATCGTGGAGCAGTACTTC.

In the case of this clonotype: Just one base apart from a much larger clone, this may be a read error. The CDR3 does not end in the conserved phenylalanine or tryptophan, so this is likely a read error. V and J are TRBV20-1 and TRBJ2-2; D is uncertain. The V end was cut by 0 bases, the J end by 1 base, with 3 bases between. Germline V gene lookup returns CDR1 DFQATT and CDR2 SNEGSKA (reference sequence). The length of the CDR3 is 13 residues. CDR3 in DNA: TGCAGTGCTAGAGATGGGAACACCGGGGAGCTGTTTTCT. Translating gives CSARDGNTGELFS.

At least ten counts were recorded for this clonotype. The gene calls are TRBV25-1 and TRBJ1-1; D possibly corresponds to TRBD1 (5 bases). Trimming left V 1 base short and J 1 base short, with 7 bases between. In germline, CDR1 is MGHDK, CDR2 SYGVNS. CDR3 length: 14 residues. The CDR3 region has the DNA TGTGCCAGCAGTGAATTGGGGGGGAACACTGAAGCTTTCTTT. This codes for CASSELGGNTEAFF.

This clonotype was found many times. The J gene is TRBJ1-6, the V gene TRBV5-1; perhaps TRBD1 as D (5 bases). CDR1 is SGHRS and CDR2 is YFSETQ in the germline V gene. The V end lost 1 base, the J end lost 7 bases, and 15 bases lay between the germline ends. The CDR3 runs 16 residues. The CDR3 nucleotides read TGCGCCAGCAGCTTGTCGAGGGGCGGGGACAATTCACCCCTCCACTTT. The encoded protein is CASSLSRGGDNSPLHF.

This clonotype has a count of ten or more. V gene TRBV20-1 combines with J gene TRBJ2-2, with D perhaps TRBD2 (6 bases). CDR1 is DFQATT, CDR2 SNEGSKA, per germline (reference sequence). This CDR3 contains 14 residues. With 5 bases removed from V and 4 bases from J, the gap between germline ends came to 14 bases. The CDR3 sequence: CSARWTRGTGELFF. CDR3 sequence (DNA): TGCAGTGCTCGTTGGACGCGGGGCACCGGGGAGCTGTTTTTT.

This clonotype was detected ten times or more. The chain carries TRBV4-3 and TRBJ2-2; possibly TRBD2 for D (5 bases). Germline-derived CDR1 and CDR2 are LGHNA and YSLEER. Trimming shortened V by 1 base and J by 4 bases, and 7 bases separated the two germline ends. The CDR3 runs 14 residues. The CDR3 DNA reads as TGCGCCAGCAGCCAAGGACTACCCACCGGGGAGCTGTTTTTT. Its translation: CASSQGLPTGELFF.

This clonotype was counted at least ten times. The chain couples TRBV6-2 or TRBV6-3 to TRBJ2-1; unclear D gene. Germline V gives CDR1 MNHEY, CDR2 SVGEGT. V lost 5 bases and J 0 bases, leaving 5 bases between the germline ends. The CDR3 has 13 residues. CDR3 in amino acids: CASSVLSYNEQFF. The CDR3 coding sequence is TGTGCCAGCAGTGTCCTCTCCTACAATGAGCAGTTCTTC.

This clonotype was seen a few times. This chain uses TRBV20-1 with TRBJ2-7; D uncertain. V shed 4 bases and J shed 0 bases, with 13 bases lying between them. Germline loops: CDR1 DFQATT, CDR2 SNEGSKA (reference sequence). The CDR3 extends over 14 amino acids. The CDR3 region has the DNA TGCAGTGCTATAAACATGGCGGTCTCCTACGAGCAGTACTTC. It yields the protein CSAINMAVSYEQYF.

This clonotype turned up a few times. The V call is TRBV20-1, the J call TRBJ2-1, with D perhaps matching TRBD1 or TRBD2 (5 bases each). The germline V gene encodes CDR1 DFQATT and CDR2 SNEGSKA (reference sequence). This CDR3 spans 12 amino acids. Trimming removed 4 bases at V and 7 bases at J, with 11 bases between. CDR3 sequence (DNA): TGCAGTGCTATCGGGGACGTGAATGAGCAGTTCTTC. Translating gives CSAIGDVNEQFF.

There are many counts of this clonotype. V is TRBV28 and J is TRBJ2-3; D possibly corresponds to TRBD1 (7 bases). This CDR3 has 16 residues. The V gene's germline CDR1 is MDHEN and CDR2 SYDVKM. Trimming pared 5 bases from V and 3 bases from J, leaving 18 bases between. CDR3 in DNA: TGTGCCAGCAGTAACCCGACAGGGAGGTGGACAGATACGCAGTATTTT. Amino acids: CASSNPTGRWTDTQYF.